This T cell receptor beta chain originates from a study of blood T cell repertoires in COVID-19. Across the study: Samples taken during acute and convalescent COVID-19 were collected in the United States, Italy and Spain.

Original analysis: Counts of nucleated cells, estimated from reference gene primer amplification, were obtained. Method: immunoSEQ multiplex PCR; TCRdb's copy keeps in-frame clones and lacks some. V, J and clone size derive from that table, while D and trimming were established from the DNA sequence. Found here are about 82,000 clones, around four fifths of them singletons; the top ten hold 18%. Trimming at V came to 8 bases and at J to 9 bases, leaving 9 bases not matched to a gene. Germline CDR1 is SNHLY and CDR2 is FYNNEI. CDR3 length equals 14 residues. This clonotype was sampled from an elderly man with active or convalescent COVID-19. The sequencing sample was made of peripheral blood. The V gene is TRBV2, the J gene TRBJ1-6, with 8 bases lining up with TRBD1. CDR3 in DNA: TGTGCCAGCGGGTCCGACAGGGGAACTTCACCCCTCCACTTT. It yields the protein CASGSDRGTSPLHF.